The 13 T cell receptor beta chains presented below share a single source sample, sequenced in a study of response to subunit inactivated influenza vaccine. TCRdb independently ran MiXCR on the RT-PCR reads; one entry per CDR3 protein. The sample includes around 540,000 distinct CDR3 sequences, roughly 12% of them seen just once. The sample in question was PBMCs from blood, obtained on the day of vaccination. The receptors come from a man aged 50 to 59 who received an inactivated influenza vaccine.

This clonotype was found a few times. The CDR3 nucleotides are TGTGCCACCCACCCCATGTCCGGAAACACCATATATTTT. Translating gives CATHPMSGNTIYF. The chain uses TRBV15 and TRBJ1-3; no clear D gene. This CDR3 comprises 13 residues. Germline lookup yields CDR1 LNHNV and CDR2 YYDKDF (reference sequence). Trimming cost V 8 bases and J 4 bases, with 12 bases left between them. The full variable domain, rest sourced from reference TRBV15 and TRBJ1-3, is DAMVIQNPRYQVTQFGKPVTLSCSQTLNHNVMYWYQQKSSQAPKLLFHYYDKDFNNEADTPDNFQSRRPNTSFCFLDIRSPGLGDTAMYLCATHPMSGNTIYFGEGSWLTVV.

V is TRBV20-1 and J is TRBJ2-1; D is undetermined. Trimming took 3 bases from V and 6 from J, leaving 3 bases between them. The CDR3 runs to 10 residues. The germline V gene encodes CDR1 DFQATT and CDR2 SNEGSKA (reference sequence). CDR3 in amino acids: CSASFNEQFF. The DNA for the CDR3 is TGCAGTGCTAGTTTCAATGAGCAGTTCTTC.

The genes are TRBV18 and TRBJ2-7, with D perhaps being TRBD1 or TRBD2 (5 bases each). CDR1 KGHSH and CDR2 LQKENI come from the germline V gene. The V end lost 2 bases, the J end lost 9 bases, and 17 bases lay between the germline ends. This CDR3 region has 14 residues. In nucleotides, the CDR3 is TGTGCCAGCTCACCAGGGACGGATCCATTTGGGCAGTACTTC. Encoded protein: CASSPGTDPFGQYF.

This clonotype was found a few times. This chain connects TRBV7-9 to TRBJ1-2; TRBD1 matches at 7 bases. The CDR3 contains 16 residues. Germline CDR1 reads SEHNR; CDR2 reads FQNEAQ (reference sequence). V lost 6 bases and J lost 2; bases outside the gene matches: 12. Written as DNA, the CDR3 is TGTGCCAGCAGGTCGCCGGTAGACAGGGAGAACTATGGCTACACCTTC. Residues: CASRSPVDRENYGYTF.

This clonotype was detected a few times. J is TRBJ1-1 and V is TRBV6-1, with D uncertain. Per the germline V gene, CDR1 is MNHNS and CDR2 is SASEGT. Deletions cut 8 bases from V and 3 bases from J, with 13 bases between. The CDR3 has 13 residues. The CDR3 is CASANTVDTEAFF. In nucleotides, the CDR3 is TGTGCCAGCGCCAATACGGTGGACACTGAAGCTTTCTTT.

The rearrangement links TRBV25-1 to TRBJ1-5, with a tentative D call TRBD1 (5 bases). This CDR3 contains 14 residues. Germline V gene data show CDR1 as MGHDK and CDR2 as SYGVNS. V was pared by 3 bases and J by 2 bases, with 8 bases between. The CDR3 nucleotides are TGTGCCAGCAGTGATGGAGGGGGCAATCAGCCCCAGCATTTT. Translating gives CASSDGGGNQPQHF. Looking up the rest from reference TRBV25-1 and TRBJ1-5 gives the full variable domain: EADIYQTPRYLVIGTGKKITLECSQTMGHDKMYWYQQDPGMELHLIHYSYGVNSTEKGDLSSESTVSRIRTEHFPLTLESARPSHTSQYLCASSDGGGNQPQHFGDGTRLSIL.

This clonotype was seen at least ten times. J is TRBJ2-2 and V is TRBV7-6; TRBD1 matches at 10 bases. Germline V lookup: CDR1 SGHVS, CDR2 FNYEAQ. The CDR3 runs 16 residues. The V and J ends lost 3 bases and 4 bases, in that order; junction bases with no gene match: 5. CDR3 in DNA: TGTGCCAGCAGCTTTGGGACAGGGGTCCTCACCGGGGAGCTGTTTTTT. The encoded protein is CASSFGTGVLTGELFF.

At least ten counts were recorded for this clonotype. The chain carries TRBV10-1 and TRBJ2-3; D is unresolved. The CDR3 length is 14 residues. Between the trimmed V and J ends, which lost 5 bases and 0 bases, there was a span of 9 bases. Germline V gene sequence: CDR1 WNHNN, CDR2 SYGVQD (reference sequence). In DNA form, the CDR3 reads TGCGCCAGCAGTAAAGGGCGAAGCACAGATACGCAGTATTTT. Translating it yields CASSKGRSTDTQYF.

V and J are TRBV5-1 and TRBJ1-1, with D maybe TRBD1 (5 bases). The CDR3 is 14 amino acids. Germline V lookup: CDR1 SGHRS, CDR2 YFSETQ. The V gene lost 4 bases and the J gene lost 3 bases, with 13 bases spanning the gap. The CDR3 is CASSPRAGYTEAFF. As DNA, the CDR3 is TGCGCCAGCAGCCCCCGGGCAGGGTACACTGAAGCTTTCTTT.

This clonotype was picked up many times. V usage is TRBV28 and J usage is TRBJ2-1; no reliable D call. Germline CDR1 and CDR2: MDHEN and SYDVKM. With 8 bases removed from V and 0 bases from J, the gap between germline ends came to 8 bases. The CDR3 has 13 amino acids. The CDR3 spells CASGPSSYNEQFF. DNA for the CDR3: TGTGCCAGCGGACCGAGCTCCTACAATGAGCAGTTCTTC.

The table lists this clonotype with a few counts. The V gene is TRBV5-1, the J gene TRBJ2-7, with 8 bases aligning to TRBD1. CDR3 length equals 14 residues. Germline loops: CDR1 SGHRS, CDR2 YFSETQ. J gave up 4 bases and V 3 bases, and 6 bases lay outside the gene matches. CDR3 DNA: TGCGCCAGCAGCTGGGGAGGACAGGGATACGAGCAGTACTTC. Encoded protein: CASSWGGQGYEQYF. Full variable domain (rest looked up from reference TRBV5-1 and TRBJ2-7): KAGVTQTPRYLIKTRGQQVTLSCSPISGHRSVSWYQQTPGQGLQFLFEYFSETQRNKGNFPGRFSGRQFSNSRSEMNVSTLELGDSALYLCASSWGGQGYEQYFGPGTRLTVT.

This clonotype was detected only a few times. DNA for the CDR3: TGTGCCAGCTCACCCAGGACAGGGGTGAATTCACCCCTCCACTTT. This translates into CASSPRTGVNSPLHF. The V call is TRBV18, the J call TRBJ1-6; TRBD1 agrees at 9 bases. Trimming took 3 bases from V and 7 from J; bases not matched to a gene: 4. The germline gives CDR1 KGHSH, CDR2 LQKENI. The CDR3 covers 15 residues.

This clonotype has just a few counts. The rearrangement uses TRBV4-3 and TRBJ1-1, with 12 bases identical to TRBD1. V lost 4 bases to trimming and J lost 5 bases; unmatched junction nucleotides: 5. CDR3 size: 15 residues. The germline gives CDR1 LGHNA, CDR2 YSLEER. The CDR3 region has the DNA TGCGCCAGCAGCCGAGGGACAGGGGGCCTGACTGAAGCTTTCTTT. Its protein product is CASSRGTGGLTEAFF.